This T cell receptor beta chain was captured by sequencing in a study of cytomegalovirus exposure and HLA in healthy donors. Study results and limitations: Productive rates of about 87% or about 30% were seen for most TCR beta V segments in an earlier analysis.

CDR3 length: 14 amino acids. Germline loops: CDR1 SGHTA, CDR2 FQGNSA. Deletions cut 3 bases from V and 5 bases from J, with 13 bases between. Primers included in the PCR were 60 Vbeta and 13 Jbeta primers. TCRdb's copy holds only in-frame clones and misses some; the assay was immunoSEQ multiplex PCR. This sample has around 190,000 clones; around 79% occur once, and the top ten carry about 4.6%. About this clone itself: Its target is unknown.

The clonotype was recovered from a young woman in good health and CMV-seropositive. This sequence joins TRBV7-2 and TRBJ2-5, with a weak D call TRBD1 (6 bases). The sequenced sample consisted of PBMCs. The CDR3 sequence is CASSLTGGQETQYF. The CDR3 DNA reads TGTGCCAGCAGCTTGACAGGCGGTCAGGAGACCCAGTACTTC.